Following are 30 T cell receptor beta chains from one sample sequenced in a study of blood T cell repertoires in COVID-19. Produced via immunoSEQ multiplex PCR; TCRdb's table is partial and in-frame only. In the table there are 300,000 to 450,000 clones, around 87% of which are singletons. Sequencing was performed on PBMCs or T cells enriched from blood (not recorded which). The receptors originated from a man aged 40-49 years in a cohort exposed to, infected with or recovered from COVID-19 (not recorded which).

V gene TRBV15 combines with J gene TRBJ2-1; weak D call: TRBD2 (5 bases). The V and J ends lost 0 bases and 4 bases respectively, with 13 bases between them. Germline V CDR1 and CDR2: LNHNV, YYDKDF (reference sequence). The length of the CDR3 is 16 residues. CDR3 amino acids: CATSRDLGVAYNEQFF. CDR3 in DNA: TGTGCCACCAGCAGAGATTTGGGAGTTGCGTACAATGAGCAGTTCTTC. The full variable domain, with the rest looked up from reference TRBV15 and TRBJ2-1, is DAMVIQNPRYQVTQFGKPVTLSCSQTLNHNVMYWYQQKSSQAPKLLFHYYDKDFNNEADTPDNFQSRRPNTSFCFLDIRSPGLGDTAMYLCATSRDLGVAYNEQFFGPGTRLTVL.

V usage is TRBV11-2 and J usage is TRBJ2-3; D is undetermined. The CDR3 runs to 13 residues. V was clipped by 2 bases and J by 4 bases, with 7 bases between them. Germline assignment: CDR1 SGHAT and CDR2 FQNNGV. CDR3: CASSLPGSDTQYF. CDR3 nucleotide sequence: TGTGCCAGCAGCTTACCCGGGTCAGATACGCAGTATTTT.

The genes are TRBV7-9 and TRBJ2-7, with D possibly matching TRBD2 (6 bases). V dropped 3 bases and J dropped 0 bases, with 12 bases sitting between them. The germline V gene encodes CDR1 SEHNR and CDR2 FQNEAQ (reference sequence). The CDR3 runs to 15 residues. CDR3 protein: CASSFGGATSYEQYF. Written as DNA, the CDR3 is TGTGCCAGCAGCTTCGGGGGAGCTACCTCCTACGAGCAGTACTTC.

The chain employs TRBV15 and TRBJ1-5; 8 bases align to TRBD1. J gave up 0 bases and V 8 bases, and 3 bases lay outside the gene matches. CDR3 length: 14 residues. Germline CDR1 reads LNHNV; CDR2 reads YYDKDF (reference sequence). The CDR3 protein is CATQGAVSNQPQHF. CDR3 DNA sequence: TGTGCCACCCAGGGGGCAGTTAGCAATCAGCCCCAGCATTTT.

V is TRBV6-5 and J is TRBJ2-1, with TRBD2 matching over 8 bases. Germline assignment: CDR1 MNHEY and CDR2 SVGAGI. V was clipped by 8 bases and J by 8 bases; unmatched bases: 14. The length of the CDR3 is 15 residues. The CDR3 loop is CASDTSSGLSHEQFF. The CDR3 coding sequence is TGTGCCAGCGATACGTCTAGCGGGCTGAGCCATGAGCAGTTCTTC.

This chain links TRBV2 with TRBJ2-6, with TRBD2 identical over 8 bases. V was pared by 0 bases and J by 0 bases, with 19 bases of the junction left unmatched. CDR3 length: 23 residues. In germline, CDR1 is SNHLY, CDR2 FYNNEI. For the CDR3, the DNA is TGTGCCAGCAGTGAAGCGCTTCTAGAATTTTGGGTAGCGGGAAGCTCTGGGGCCAACGTCCTGACTTTC. It specifies CASSEALLEFWVAGSSGANVLTF. Based on the CDR3 plus reference TRBV2 and TRBJ2-6, the full variable domain is EPEVTQTPSHQVTQMGQEVILRCVPISNHLYFYWYRQILGQKVEFLVSFYNNEISEKSEIFDDQFSVERPDGSNFTLKIRSTKLEDSAMYFCASSEALLEFWVAGSSGANVLTFGAGSRLTVL.

This clone was found a few times. The chain recombines TRBV5-1 with TRBJ2-1, with TRBD2 matching over 10 bases. CDR1 is SGHRS, CDR2 YFSETQ, per germline. V was clipped by 6 bases and J by 8 bases; unmatched bases: 8. This CDR3 contains 14 residues. DNA for the CDR3: TGCGCCAGCAAGCTAGCGGGAGCTGGCGATGAGCAGTTCTTC. Encoded protein: CASKLAGAGDEQFF. The variable domain in full, with the rest retrieved from reference TRBV5-1 and TRBJ2-1, is KAGVTQTPRYLIKTRGQQVTLSCSPISGHRSVSWYQQTPGQGLQFLFEYFSETQRNKGNFPGRFSGRQFSNSRSEMNVSTLELGDSALYLCASKLAGAGDEQFFGPGTRLTVL.

The chain combines TRBV6-8 with TRBJ2-1; 7 positions match TRBD2. From germline, CDR1 is MNHGY and CDR2 SAAAGT. The V gene end was trimmed by 0 bases and the J gene end by 3 bases; junction bases not matched to a gene: 5. The CDR3 consists of 16 residues. The CDR3 loop is CASSYSGRDYYNEQFF. CDR3 DNA sequence: TGTGCCAGCAGTTACTCGGGGCGGGACTACTACAATGAGCAGTTCTTC.

The gene calls are TRBV10-3 and TRBJ1-3, with TRBD1 identical over 7 bases. The CDR3 is 15 amino acids. Trimming took 2 bases from V and 2 from J; bases not matched to a gene: 3. The V gene's germline CDR1 is ENHRY and CDR2 SYGVKD. The CDR3 sequence is CAISEQTGTGNTIYF. The CDR3 nucleotides are TGTGCCATCAGTGAGCAGACAGGGACTGGAAACACCATATATTTT.

Only one count was recorded for this clone. This rearrangement joins TRBV11-2 to TRBJ1-1; D is perhaps TRBD1 (6 bases). The V gene lost 2 bases and the J gene lost 5 bases, with 15 bases spanning the gap. The CDR3 has 15 residues. CDR1 SGHAT and CDR2 FQNNGV come from the germline V gene. This CDR3 is CASSLISGGATEAFF. The CDR3, as DNA: TGTGCCAGCAGCTTAATTTCGGGGGGCGCGACTGAAGCTTTCTTT.

V and J are TRBV6-1 and TRBJ1-2, with TRBD1 identical over 7 bases. The CDR3 sequence is 17 residues long. The V segment lost 2 bases and the J segment 4 bases; nucleotides outside the gene matches: 13. In germline, CDR1 is MNHNS, CDR2 SASEGT. DNA of the CDR3: TGTGCCAGCAGTGAATTGGGGGACTTCACAGGGGCCTATGGCTACACCTTC. It codes for CASSELGDFTGAYGYTF.

The CDR3 DNA reads as TGCGCCAGCAGCCCCGGGACAGGCGACAATGAGCAGTTCTTC. Translated: CASSPGTGDNEQFF. This chain links TRBV5-1 with TRBJ2-1, with 8 nucleotides matching TRBD1. The CDR3 has 14 residues. Trimming removed 4 bases from V and 5 bases from J; junction bases left unmatched: 5. The germline V gene has CDR1 SGHRS and CDR2 YFSETQ.

The chain couples TRBV15 to TRBJ2-3; 10 nucleotides match TRBD2. Per the germline V gene, CDR1 is LNHNV and CDR2 is YYDKDF (reference sequence). Trimming at V came to 0 bases and at J to 0 bases, leaving 15 bases not matched to a gene. The CDR3 is 21 amino acids. The CDR3 here is CATSRDRSLAGAVTSTDTQYF. The CDR3 region has the DNA TGTGCCACCAGCAGAGATCGGAGCCTAGCGGGAGCCGTCACTAGCACAGATACGCAGTATTTT.

J is TRBJ2-1 and V is TRBV7-9; TRBD2 agrees at 9 bases. The trim removed 3 bases at V and 6 bases at J, leaving 3 bases unmatched. Germline V CDR1 and CDR2: SEHNR, FQNEAQ (reference sequence). The CDR3 contains 14 residues. The CDR3 region has the DNA TGTGCCAGCAGCTTGGCGGGGGGGACCAATGAGCAGTTCTTC. It translates to CASSLAGGTNEQFF.

This CDR3 is CATAPVSGRDTGELFF. CDR3 in DNA: TGTGCCACCGCGCCGGTTAGCGGGAGAGACACCGGGGAGCTGTTTTTT. The chain joins TRBV10-3 to TRBJ2-2; 9 positions agree with TRBD2. Germline V lookup: CDR1 ENHRY, CDR2 SYGVKD. The CDR3 is 16 amino acids. The ends lost 10 bases at V and 3 bases at J; junction bases unmatched: 12.

The chain combines TRBV5-6 with TRBJ2-2; 7 bases align to TRBD1. This CDR3 has 16 residues. Germline-derived CDR1 and CDR2 are SGHDT and YYEEEE. The V segment lost 4 bases and the J segment 0 bases; nucleotides outside the gene matches: 6. The CDR3 protein is CASSRRQGANTGELFF. Here the CDR3 DNA reads TGTGCCAGCAGCCGCCGCCAGGGGGCGAACACCGGGGAGCTGTTTTTT.

Only one count was recorded for this clone. V usage is TRBV27 and J usage is TRBJ2-1; 14 nucleotides agree with TRBD2. The CDR3 loop spans 19 amino acids. V gave up 1 base and J gave up 0 bases; unmatched junction bases: 5. Per the germline V gene, CDR1 is MNHEY and CDR2 is SMNVEV (reference sequence). In DNA form, the CDR3 reads TGTGCCAGCAGTTTATACGGGACTAGCGGGAGTAACTCCTACAATGAGCAGTTCTTC. Amino acids: CASSLYGTSGSNSYNEQFF.

The V gene is TRBV6-5, the J gene TRBJ1-5, with D perhaps TRBD1 (5 bases). This CDR3 has 12 residues. CDR1 and CDR2 from the germline V gene are MNHEY and SVGAGI. V dropped 9 bases and J dropped 6 bases, with 12 bases sitting between them. CDR3 nucleotide sequence: TGTGCCAGTAAGACAGCGGGTCAGCCCCAGCATTTT. This sequence encodes CASKTAGQPQHF.

V gene TRBV7-9 combines with J gene TRBJ2-1; TRBD2 agrees at 8 bases. Trimming took 5 bases from V and 2 from J; bases not matched to a gene: 5. Germline CDR1 reads SEHNR; CDR2 reads FQNEAQ (reference sequence). The length of the CDR3 is 15 residues. The DNA of the CDR3 is TGTGCCAGCAGCGCCCCGGGGGGGGCCTACAATGAGCAGTTCTTC. Its protein is CASSAPGGAYNEQFF. Based on the CDR3 plus reference TRBV7-9 and TRBJ2-1, the full variable domain is DTGVSQNPRHKITKRGQNVTFRCDPISEHNRLYWYRQTLGQGPEFLTYFQNEAQLEKSRLLSDRFSAERPKGSFSTLEIQRTEQGDSAMYLCASSAPGGAYNEQFFGPGTRLTVL.

The J gene is TRBJ2-1, the V gene TRBV19, with D possibly TRBD1 on 6 matching bases. The germline V gene encodes CDR1 LNHDA and CDR2 SQIVND (reference sequence). This CDR3 is built from 14 residues. Trimming stripped 4 bases from V and 7 bases from J, with 14 bases between. In DNA, the CDR3 is TGTGCCAGTAGTACAGCCCAAAGGGGGAATGAGCAGTTCTTC. It is translated as CASSTAQRGNEQFF.

The chain joins TRBV4-2 to TRBJ1-4; 10 positions agree with TRBD1. This CDR3 spans 21 amino acids. CDR1 and CDR2 from the germline V gene are LGHNA and YNFKEQ. J gave up 2 bases and V 0 bases, and 15 bases lay outside the gene matches. The CDR3 protein is CASSQEVGQGNFLATNEKLFF. For the CDR3, the DNA is TGTGCCAGCAGCCAAGAGGTGGGACAGGGGAACTTTCTTGCCACTAATGAAAAACTGTTTTTT.

The chain is built from TRBV5-1 and TRBJ1-1; a weak D match, TRBD1 (6 bases). The germline V gene encodes CDR1 SGHRS and CDR2 YFSETQ. This CDR3 comprises 14 residues. Trimming cost V 5 bases and J 8 bases, with 19 bases left between them. CDR3 in DNA: TGCGCCAGCAGTAACCCCGGGACAAATCGCGAAGCTTTCTTT. This codes for CASSNPGTNREAFF.

The V call is TRBV12-3 or TRBV12-4, the J call TRBJ2-3, with 11 bases aligning to TRBD1. This CDR3 spans 13 amino acids. V dropped 10 bases and J dropped 3; count of bases not matched to a gene: 3. CDR3 sequence (DNA): TGTGCCACCCGGGACAGGGGGACAGATACGCAGTATTTT. Its translation: CATRDRGTDTQYF.

The V gene is TRBV2, the J gene TRBJ2-1; 7 bases fit TRBD2. The CDR3 consists of 19 residues. The J segment lost 0 bases and the V segment lost 0 bases, leaving 11 bases of the junction unmatched. Germline CDR1 reads SNHLY; CDR2 reads FYNNEI. The CDR3 DNA sequence: TGTGCCAGCAGTGAAGCGCTTAGGGAAGCGGGAAGCTCCTACAATGAGCAGTTCTTC. Its protein is CASSEALREAGSSYNEQFF.

This clone appeared many times. This sequence joins TRBV15 and TRBJ2-1; the match to TRBD2 covers 7 bases. The CDR3 is made up of 14 amino acids. J lost 5 bases, V lost 6 bases, and 7 bases had no gene match. Per germline, CDR1 LNHNV and CDR2 YYDKDF (reference sequence). DNA of the CDR3: TGTGCCACCAGTGGAGCGGGAAGGGACAATGAGCAGTTCTTC. Translated, it gives CATSGAGRDNEQFF.

V and J are TRBV19 and TRBJ2-2; D is possibly TRBD2 (5 bases). V shed 5 bases and J shed 7 bases, with 5 bases lying between them. Germline V gene lookup returns CDR1 LNHDA and CDR2 SQIVND (reference sequence). The length of the CDR3 is 11 residues. CDR3 sequence: CASSRGGELFF. The CDR3 DNA sequence: TGTGCCAGTAGTCGGGGCGGGGAGCTGTTTTTT.

V gene TRBV5-5 combines with J gene TRBJ2-7; 12 bases match TRBD1. Germline V gives CDR1 SGHKS, CDR2 YYEKEE (reference sequence). The CDR3 extends over 15 amino acids. With V trimmed by 4 bases and J by 4 bases, 6 bases remained unmatched. CDR3 loop: CASSLTGQGAYEQYF. The CDR3 region has the DNA TGTGCCAGCAGCCTTACGGGACAGGGGGCTTACGAGCAGTACTTC.

The chain couples TRBV19 to TRBJ1-5; maybe TRBD1 (6 bases). The CDR3 totals 14 residues. Trimming cost V 3 bases and J 7 bases, with 13 bases left between them. Looked up from germline, CDR1 is LNHDA and CDR2 is SQIVND (reference sequence). The chain's CDR3 is CASSITGLWQPQHF. CDR3 nucleotides: TGTGCCAGTAGTATTACAGGGTTGTGGCAGCCCCAGCATTTT.

The chain links TRBV28 to TRBJ1-6, with 7 bases that match TRBD1. This CDR3 has 16 residues. The junction had 12 bases not matched to a gene; V was cut back by 5 bases and J by 8 bases. The germline V gene encodes CDR1 MDHEN and CDR2 SYDVKM. Here the CDR3 DNA reads TGTGCCAGCAGTCCAAATAGACAGGGTCGGTATTCACCCCTCCACTTT. Residues: CASSPNRQGRYSPLHF. Looking up the rest from reference TRBV28 and TRBJ1-6 gives the full variable domain: DVKVTQSSRYLVKRTGEKVFLECVQDMDHENMFWYRQDPGLGLRLIYFSYDVKMKEKGDIPEGYSVSREKKERFSLILESASTNQTSMYLCASSPNRQGRYSPLHFGNGTRLTVT.

The chain joins TRBV28 to TRBJ1-1; no clear D gene. V was pared by 6 bases and J by 11 bases, with 16 bases between. The germline V gene has CDR1 MDHEN and CDR2 SYDVKM. The CDR3 sequence is 12 residues long. The CDR3 DNA is TGTGCCAGCAGAGGTACAGTAAATCGGGCTTTCTTT. As protein: CASRGTVNRAFF. Full variable domain (rest looked up from reference TRBV28 and TRBJ1-1): DVKVTQSSRYLVKRTGEKVFLECVQDMDHENMFWYRQDPGLGLRLIYFSYDVKMKEKGDIPEGYSVSREKKERFSLILESASTNQTSMYLCASRGTVNRAFFGQGTRLTVV.